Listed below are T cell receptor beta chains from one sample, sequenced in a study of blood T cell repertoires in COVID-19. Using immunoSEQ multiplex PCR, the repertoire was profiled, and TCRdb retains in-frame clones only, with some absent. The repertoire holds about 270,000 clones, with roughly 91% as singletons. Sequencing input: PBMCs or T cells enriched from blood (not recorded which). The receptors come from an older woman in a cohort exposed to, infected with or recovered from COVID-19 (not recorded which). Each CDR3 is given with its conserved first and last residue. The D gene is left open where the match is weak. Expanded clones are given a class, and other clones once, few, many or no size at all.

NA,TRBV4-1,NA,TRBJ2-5,TGCGCCAGCAGCCAAAGTCAAGGAAGGTCCTCACCAACGGGGGAGACCCAGTACTTC,CASSQSQGRSSPTGETQYF
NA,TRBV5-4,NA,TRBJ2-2,TGTGCCAGCAGCTTGAAGTGGGGCGGTTCGAACACCGGGGAGCTGTTTTTT,CASSLKWGGSNTGELFF
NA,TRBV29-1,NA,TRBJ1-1,TGCAGCGTTGACCCAGGGAACACTGAAGCTTTCTTT,CSVDPGNTEAFF
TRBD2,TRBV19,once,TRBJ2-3,TGTGCCAGTAGTATGGGGCGGGAGCGGGATACGCAGTATTTT,CASSMGRERDTQYF
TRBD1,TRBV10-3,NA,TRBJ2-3,TGTGCCATCAGCGGCACAGGACAGGGGGCCGCAGATACGCAGTATTTT,CAISGTGQGAADTQYF
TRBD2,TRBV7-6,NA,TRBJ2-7,TGTGCCAGCAGCCAAGCTGGGACTAGCGGATCCTACGAGCAGTACTTC,CASSQAGTSGSYEQYF
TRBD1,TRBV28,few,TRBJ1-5,TGTGCCAGCAGGGACAGGGCTTTTGAGCCCCAGCATTTT,CASRDRAFEPQHF
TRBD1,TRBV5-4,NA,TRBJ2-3,TGTGCCAGCAGCTTTGCGACAGGGGGGAACACAGATACGCAGTATTTT,CASSFATGGNTDTQYF
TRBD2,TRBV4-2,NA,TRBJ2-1,TGTGCCAGCAGCCTGACTAGCGGGAACCACCTACCCGCCTACAATGAGCAGTTCTTC,CASSLTSGNHLPAYNEQFF
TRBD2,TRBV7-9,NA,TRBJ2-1,TGTGCCAGCAGCGAGCGGACTAGCTTCGATGAGCAGTTCTTC,CASSERTSFDEQFF
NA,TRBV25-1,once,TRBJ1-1,TGTGCCAGCAGTGAGACGGGATTCCTGAACACTGAAGCTTTCTTT,CASSETGFLNTEAFF
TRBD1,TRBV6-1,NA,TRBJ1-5,TGTGCCAGCAGTGAAGAGGACAGGGGGTTGAGCAATCAGCCCCAGCATTTT,CASSEEDRGLSNQPQHF
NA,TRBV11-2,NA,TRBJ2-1,TGTGCCAGCAGCTTTTCAAATGAGCAGTTCTTC,CASSFSNEQFF
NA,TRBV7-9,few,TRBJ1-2,TGTGCCAGCAGCTTTGTGCAGGCGGGCTACACCTTC,CASSFVQAGYTF
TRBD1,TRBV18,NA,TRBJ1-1,TGTGCCAGCTCACCAGTCGGGACAGGGGGCACTATGAACACTGAAGCTTTCTTT,CASSPVGTGGTMNTEAFF
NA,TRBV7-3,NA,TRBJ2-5,TGTGCCAGCAGCCCCGGGCCCTCCCCAGGGGAGACCCAGTACTTC,CASSPGPSPGETQYF
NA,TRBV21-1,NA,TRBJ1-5,TGTGCCAGCAGCAAAAGACTCTGGGTCGAGACAGGGGAATTTCAGCCCCAGCATTTT,CASSKRLWVETGEFQPQHF
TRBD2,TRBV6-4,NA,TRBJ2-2,TGTGCCAGCAGTGACTCTAGCGGGAGCACCGGGGAGCTGTTTTTT,CASSDSSGSTGELFF